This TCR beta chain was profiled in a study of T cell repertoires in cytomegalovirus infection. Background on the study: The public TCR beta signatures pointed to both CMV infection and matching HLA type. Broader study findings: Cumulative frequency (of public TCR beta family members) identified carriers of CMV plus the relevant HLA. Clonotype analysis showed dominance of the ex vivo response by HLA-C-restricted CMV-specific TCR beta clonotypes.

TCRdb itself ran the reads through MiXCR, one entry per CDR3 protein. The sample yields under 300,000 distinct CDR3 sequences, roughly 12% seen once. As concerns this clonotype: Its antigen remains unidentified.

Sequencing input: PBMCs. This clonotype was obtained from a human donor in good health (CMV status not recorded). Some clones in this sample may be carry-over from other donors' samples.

The CDR3 DNA follows: TGTGCCATCAGTGAGATGGGACAGGGTTACGAGCAGTACTTC. Translated: CAISEMGQGYEQYF. This chain joins TRBV10-3 and TRBJ2-7, with TRBD1 matching over 9 bases. Germline assignment: CDR1 ENHRY and CDR2 SYGVKD. With 2 bases clipped from V and 4 bases from J, the junction kept 3 bases outside the gene matches. The CDR3 covers 14 residues.